The 21 T cell receptor beta chains given below trace back to one sample, sequenced in a study of blood T cell repertoires in COVID-19. Profiled with immunoSEQ multiplex PCR; TCRdb holds only in-frame clones, not every one. The profile shows some 200,000 clones, roughly 80% of them singletons. The sample taken for sequencing was PBMCs or T cells enriched from blood (not recorded which). These receptor sequences come from a woman between 50 and 59 years old who had recovered from COVID-19.

V gene TRBV5-1 combines with J gene TRBJ2-1; 12 bases are shared with TRBD2. Losses at the gene ends were 2 bases for V and 9 bases for J; bases not matched to a gene: 6. Germline V gene sequence: CDR1 SGHRS, CDR2 YFSETQ. CDR3 size: 15 residues. The CDR3 reads CASSLATSGSTEQFF. CDR3 coding DNA: TGCGCCAGCAGCTTAGCGACTAGCGGGAGTACTGAGCAGTTCTTC.

Here the CDR3 DNA reads TGTGCCAGCAGTTTCGGCGGGAGGCTCACAGATACGCAGTATTTT. It yields the protein CASSFGGRLTDTQYF. The chain links TRBV27 to TRBJ2-3; 8 bases agree with TRBD2. This CDR3 has 15 amino acids. From germline, CDR1 is MNHEY and CDR2 SMNVEV (reference sequence). Trimming at V came to 3 bases and at J to 2 bases, leaving 4 bases not matched to a gene.

This chain uses TRBV18 with TRBJ2-3; no reliable D call. CDR3 length: 13 amino acids. In germline, CDR1 is KGHSH, CDR2 LQKENI. Trimming left V 4 bases short and J 0 bases short, with 5 bases between. CDR3 protein: CASSRQSTDTQYF. DNA of the CDR3: TGTGCCAGCTCACGGCAGAGCACAGATACGCAGTATTTT.

This sequence joins TRBV13 and TRBJ2-7; D perhaps matches TRBD1 (6 bases). The CDR3 is 15 residues long. V was clipped by 5 bases and J by 0 bases, with 14 bases between them. Germline V gives CDR1 PRHDT, CDR2 FYEKMQ (reference sequence). The CDR3 loop reads CASSAGQSSSYEQYF. CDR3 in DNA: TGTGCCAGCAGCGCCGGACAGTCAAGCTCCTACGAGCAGTACTTC.

The chain couples TRBV28 to TRBJ1-3; no firm D call. From germline, CDR1 is MDHEN and CDR2 SYDVKM. The CDR3 extends over 16 amino acids. Trimming cost V 5 bases and J 0 bases, with 14 bases left between them. The CDR3 DNA reads as TGTGCCAGCAGTGAGGGAGGTACTTACTCTGGAAACACCATATATTTT. Its translation: CASSEGGTYSGNTIYF.

Written as DNA, the CDR3 is TGTGCCAGCAGTTTCCCTGGACAGGGAGTCGATCAGCCCCAGCATTTT. Translating gives CASSFPGQGVDQPQHF. The V gene is TRBV28, the J gene TRBJ1-5, with TRBD1 matching 8 bases. CDR1 and CDR2 (germline): MDHEN, SYDVKM. The CDR3 runs to 16 residues. J lost 5 bases, V lost 3 bases, and 9 bases had no gene match.

The J gene is TRBJ2-7, the V gene TRBV18; a possible D gene is TRBD1 (6 bases). The germline V and J ends were trimmed by 0 bases and 0 bases, with 9 bases remaining between them. Per the germline V gene, CDR1 is KGHSH and CDR2 is LQKENI. This CDR3 has 15 amino acids. DNA of the CDR3: TGTGCCAGCTCACCACCCGAGACAGGCTCCTACGAGCAGTACTTC. Protein product: CASSPPETGSYEQYF.

This clone was counted many times. V is TRBV4-3 and J is TRBJ1-2; TRBD1 matches 9 bases. The length of the CDR3 is 20 residues. With 0 bases clipped from V and 4 bases from J, the junction kept 18 bases outside the gene matches. Germline values: CDR1 LGHNA, CDR2 YSLEER. The chain's CDR3 is CASSQDPLIVTRDRVYGYTF. The CDR3 DNA sequence: TGCGCCAGCAGCCAAGATCCGCTAATTGTAACCCGGGACAGGGTCTATGGCTACACCTTC.

The genes are TRBV30 and TRBJ2-2; 7 bases fit TRBD2. J gave up 4 bases and V 2 bases, and 10 bases lay outside the gene matches. This CDR3 has 16 amino acids. Germline V CDR1 and CDR2: GTSNPN, SVGIG (reference sequence). The CDR3 bases are TGTGCCTGGAGTTCTCTGGCGGGAGCTTTCACCGGGGAGCTGTTTTTT. Protein: CAWSSLAGAFTGELFF.

This chain uses TRBV30 with TRBJ1-5; TRBD1 is a possible D gene (5 bases). V gave up 0 bases and J gave up 1 base, with 7 bases separating them. The CDR3 consists of 14 residues. Germline CDR1 reads GTSNPN; CDR2 reads SVGIG (reference sequence). The CDR3 nucleotides are TGTGCCTGGAGTGTCAGGGCAAGCAATCAGCCCCAGCATTTT. This codes for CAWSVRASNQPQHF. The whole variable domain, remainder taken from reference TRBV30 and TRBJ1-5, is SQTIHQWPATLVQPVGSPLSLECTVEGTSNPNLYWYRQAAGRGLQLLFYSVGIGQISSEVPQNLSASRPQDRQFILSSKKLLLSDSGFYLCAWSVRASNQPQHFGDGTRLSIL.

In its sample, this clone was seen once. The rearrangement links TRBV6-2 or TRBV6-3 to TRBJ2-7, with 11 bases matching TRBD2. V shed 0 bases and J 4 bases; nucleotides not matched to a gene: 5. The CDR3 extends over 16 amino acids. The germline V gene encodes CDR1 MNHEY and CDR2 SVGEGT. This CDR3 is CASSYSASGRTYEQYF. In DNA form, the CDR3 reads TGTGCCAGCAGTTACTCGGCTAGCGGGAGGACGTACGAGCAGTACTTC.

CDR3 bases: TGTGCCAGCACCTCGACTTCGACCCAGTACTTC. It is translated as CASTSTSTQYF. The V gene is TRBV7-2, the J gene TRBJ2-5; D is unresolved. V lost 7 bases to trimming and J lost 7 bases, with 10 bases between them. CDR3 length: 11 residues. Germline V gene lookup returns CDR1 SGHTA and CDR2 FQGNSA. Full variable domain (rest looked up from reference TRBV7-2 and TRBJ2-5): GAGVSQSPSNKVTEKGKDVELRCDPISGHTALYWYRQSLGQGLEFLIYFQGNSAPDKSGLPSDRFSAERTGGSVSTLTIQRTQQEDSAVYLCASTSTSTQYFGPGTRLLVL.

This chain links TRBV24-1 with TRBJ1-2; D gene unclear. The V end lost 1 base, the J end lost 8 bases, and 10 bases lay between the germline ends. The CDR3 covers 13 residues. Germline V lookup: CDR1 KGHDR, CDR2 SFDVKD. CDR3 nucleotides: TGTGCCACCAGTGATTTCCCCAGAGGAGGCTACACCTTC. It encodes CATSDFPRGGYTF.

This chain connects TRBV4-1 to TRBJ1-2, with a weak D call TRBD1 (6 bases). The ends were cut back, 6 bases at V and 8 bases at J, with 16 bases in the middle. Germline lookup yields CDR1 MGHRA and CDR2 YSYEKL. CDR3 length: 13 amino acids. Written as DNA, the CDR3 is TGCGCCAGCAGAGGAACAGGGAGAGGAGGCTACACCTTC. It yields the protein CASRGTGRGGYTF.

This rearrangement joins TRBV23-1 to TRBJ2-7; weak D call: TRBD2 (5 bases). TRBV23-1 is given ORF status, its function remaining uncertain. The ends were cut back, 0 bases at V and 3 bases at J, with 6 bases in the middle. The CDR3 runs 13 residues. The CDR3 protein is CASSQSGIYEQYF. The CDR3 bases are TGCGCCAGCAGTCAATCCGGGATCTACGAGCAGTACTTC.

V gene TRBV18 combines with J gene TRBJ1-1, with D tentatively TRBD1 (5 bases). The V gene's germline CDR1 is KGHSH and CDR2 LQKENI. This CDR3 spans 13 amino acids. Deletions cut 2 bases from V and 7 bases from J, with 11 bases between. CDR3 region: CASSPGRDLEAFF. For the CDR3, the DNA is TGTGCCAGCTCACCAGGGAGGGACCTTGAAGCTTTCTTT.

Only one count was recorded for this clone. The chain carries TRBV28 and TRBJ1-2, with TRBD1 identical over 8 bases. CDR3 size: 12 residues. Looked up from germline, CDR1 is MDHEN and CDR2 is SYDVKM. V lost 5 bases, J lost 6 bases, and 2 bases stayed unmatched. The CDR3 protein is CASSQDRDGYTF. The CDR3 coding sequence is TGTGCCAGCAGTCAGGACAGGGATGGCTACACCTTC.

The table lists this clone with a few counts. The V gene is TRBV18, the J gene TRBJ2-7; D is undetermined. The germline V gene encodes CDR1 KGHSH and CDR2 LQKENI. This CDR3 has 14 residues. V lost 3 bases and J lost 1, with 10 bases in between. The CDR3 protein is CASSPRSESYEQYF. Written as DNA, the CDR3 is TGTGCCAGCTCACCGAGGAGCGAGTCCTACGAGCAGTACTTC.

This sequence joins TRBV7-3 and TRBJ2-2; 9 bases fit TRBD2. Germline trimming cut 5 bases from V and 1 base from J; bases unmatched to any gene: 8. This CDR3 is 17 amino acids long. Germline V gene data show CDR1 as SGHTA and CDR2 as FQGTGA. The chain's CDR3 is CASSTRPTSGNTGELFF. The CDR3 DNA follows: TGTGCCAGCAGCACTAGACCGACTAGCGGGAACACCGGGGAGCTGTTTTTT.

CDR3 in amino acids: CAWSAPGLVRFNEQFF. CDR3 coding DNA: TGTGCCTGGAGTGCCCCGGGACTAGTTCGTTTCAATGAGCAGTTCTTC. The V call is TRBV30, the J call TRBJ2-1, with 8 nucleotides matching TRBD2. The ends lost 1 base at V and 6 bases at J; junction bases unmatched: 11. This CDR3 has 16 residues. Germline assignment: CDR1 GTSNPN and CDR2 SVGIG (reference sequence). Full variable domain (remainder filled in from reference TRBV30 and TRBJ2-1): SQTIHQWPATLVQPVGSPLSLECTVEGTSNPNLYWYRQAAGRGLQLLFYSVGIGQISSEVPQNLSASRPQDRQFILSSKKLLLSDSGFYLCAWSAPGLVRFNEQFFGPGTRLTVL.

The chain couples TRBV4-2 to TRBJ1-4; tentative D call: TRBD1 (5 bases). The CDR3 contains 15 residues. With 2 bases removed from V and 2 bases from J, the gap between germline ends came to 9 bases. Germline assignment: CDR1 LGHNA and CDR2 YNFKEQ. CDR3 amino acids: CASSQIQATNEKLFF. In DNA form, the CDR3 reads TGTGCCAGCAGCCAAATACAGGCCACTAATGAAAAACTGTTTTTT.